This T cell receptor beta chain was observed in a study of T-cell reconstitution after alpha-beta-depleted transplantation in children. This CDR3 contains 20 residues. The germline CDR1 and CDR2 sequences are SGHAT and FQDESV (reference sequence). The ends were cut back, 5 bases at V and 1 base at J, with 24 bases in the middle. Preparation of the TCRbeta library used unique molecular identifiers. In TCRdb, the PCR reads were re-called with MiXCR into one record per CDR3 protein. Found here are a few hundred thousand distinct CDR3 sequences, around 19% of them singletons; the top ten hold 2.5% to 3.5%. This clonotype was detected only a few times.

This sequence was found in a human donor who donated a stem cell graft to a child with acute lymphoblastic leukemia. The material was PBMCs from the stem cell graft donor, obtained from the stem cell graft. The chain has TRBV11-1 and TRBJ1-6; D is unclear. The CDR3 loop reads CASSPALRGNSRSYNSPLHF. The CDR3 nucleotides are TGTGCCAGCAGCCCCGCCTTGCGGGGTAACAGTAGGTCCTATAATTCACCCCTCCACTTT.